This TCR beta chain was captured by sequencing in a study of blood T cell repertoires in COVID-19 (dated by TCRdb to the early 2020s). Notes on the research overall: Recovered participants in ImmuneRACE Cohort 3 were defined by two consecutive negative NP/OP PCR tests, clearance by a healthcare professional, or resolution of symptoms. The prospective study material was composed of cDNA or gDNA derived from T cells, B-cell-depleted T cells, or PBMCs. Subjects who had been exposed to COVID-19, were actively infected with it, or had recovered from it provided the deeply sampled blood TCRbeta repertoires that made up the dataset. The repertoires were released in a freely available public database meant as a resource for research on the immune response to SARS-CoV-2. Samples were obtained from the ongoing ImmuneRACE study (first 160 participants) and from over 1,000 subjects provided by 6 global collaborators. Where available, HLA class I and class II types were obtained from metadata supplied by the sample provider rather than from assay-based typing. The collaborator samples originated in the United States, Italy and Spain and spanned the acute and convalescent phases of COVID-19. Sample metadata almost always included a de-identified subject ID, COVID-19 status, age in years and sex. On the study overall, not on this receptor specifically: The quantity of clinical and demographic metadata differed by source and by participant and was supplied without curation.

To note about this clone: The antigen it recognizes is unknown. The sample holds no much larger clone one base away, and base qualities are not on file.

The germline V gene yields SGHAT for CDR1 and FQNNGV for CDR2. The V end gives up 5 bases and the J end 3 bases, leaving 5 bases in the junction not matched to a gene. The CDR3 sequence holds 14 residues, the cysteine and phenylalanine included. The read is trimmed to its CDR3 DNA, 42 bases read in frame from base 1. TCRbeta CDR3 regions were amplified from genomic DNA by means of the immunoSEQ Assay, a bias-controlled multiplex PCR. As for how the authors treated the data: Within the assay, amplification of reference gene primers was used to estimate how many nucleated cells each sample contained. Sequence reads were collapsed and filtered to measure the absolute abundance of every unique TCRbeta CDR3 rearrangement. For each sample, productive Simpson clonality was calculated as the square root of Simpson's diversity index over productive rearrangements. TCRdb's version of the immuneACCESS table is confined to in-frame rearrangements and falls short of the full clone set. An unresolved V gene accounts for under half of the shortfall where checked; the remainder is of unknown origin. The DNA gave D and trimming, while V, J and clone size come from that table. This sample holds a few hundred thousand clones; around 87% were observed only once. The ten top clones hold around 2% of the sample.

Enrolling through a virtual design, the prospective study's participants ranged in age from about 18 to 100 years and lived across about two dozen United States geographic areas. In the prospective study, participants were assigned to cohorts based on the clinical history participants reported in a screening survey and a study questionnaire. Mobile phlebotomists in the prospective study collected whole blood, serum and a nasopharyngeal or oropharyngeal swab from every participant. Over a roughly two-month period, participants in the prospective study had the option of providing additional blood draws and questionnaires. Before DNA extraction, blood samples from the prospective study were shipped at room temperature or frozen.

This TCR derives from a man between 35 and 55 years old in a cohort exposed to, infected with or recovered from COVID-19 (not recorded which). The rearranged segments are TRBV11-2 and TRBJ2-7; TRBD2 fits 9 bases in the junction. Sequences were obtained from PBMCs or T cells enriched from blood (not recorded which). The CDR3 region: CASSGGTSSYEQYF. The sequenced DNA: TGTGCCAGCAGCGGCGGGACTAGCAGCTACGAGCAGTACTTC.